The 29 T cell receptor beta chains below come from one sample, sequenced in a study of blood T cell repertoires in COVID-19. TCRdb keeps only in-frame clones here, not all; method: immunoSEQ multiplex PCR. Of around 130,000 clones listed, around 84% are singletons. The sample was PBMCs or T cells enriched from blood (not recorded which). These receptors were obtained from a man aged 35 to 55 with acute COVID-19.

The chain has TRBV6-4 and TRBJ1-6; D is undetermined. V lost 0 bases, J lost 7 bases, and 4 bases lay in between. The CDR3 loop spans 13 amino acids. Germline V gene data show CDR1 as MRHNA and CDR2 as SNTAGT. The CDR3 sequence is CASSDSENSPLHF. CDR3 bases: TGTGCCAGCAGTGACTCGGAGAATTCACCCCTCCACTTT.

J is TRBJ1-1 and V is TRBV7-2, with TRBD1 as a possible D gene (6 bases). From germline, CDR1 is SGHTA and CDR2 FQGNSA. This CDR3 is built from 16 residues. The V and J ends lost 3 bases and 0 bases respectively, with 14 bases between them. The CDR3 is CASSLEAGALNTEAFF. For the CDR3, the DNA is TGTGCCAGCAGCTTGGAGGCGGGGGCGTTGAACACTGAAGCTTTCTTT.

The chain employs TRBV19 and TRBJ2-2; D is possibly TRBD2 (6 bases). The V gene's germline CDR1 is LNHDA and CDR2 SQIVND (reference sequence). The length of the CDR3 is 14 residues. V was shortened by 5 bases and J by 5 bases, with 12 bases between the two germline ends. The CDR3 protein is CASSSRRDTGELFF. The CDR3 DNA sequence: TGTGCCAGTAGTTCTCGGCGGGATACCGGGGAGCTGTTTTTT. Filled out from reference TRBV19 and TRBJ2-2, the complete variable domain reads DGGITQSPKYLFRKEGQNVTLSCEQNLNHDAMYWYRQDPGQGLRLIYYSQIVNDFQKGDIAEGYSVSREKKESFPLTVTSAQKNPTAFYLCASSSRRDTGELFFGEGSRLTVL.

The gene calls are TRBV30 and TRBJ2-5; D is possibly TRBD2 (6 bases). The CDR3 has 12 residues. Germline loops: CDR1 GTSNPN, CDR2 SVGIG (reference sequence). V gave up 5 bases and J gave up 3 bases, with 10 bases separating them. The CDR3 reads CAWAPGEETQYF. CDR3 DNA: TGTGCCTGGGCCCCGGGGGAAGAGACCCAGTACTTC.

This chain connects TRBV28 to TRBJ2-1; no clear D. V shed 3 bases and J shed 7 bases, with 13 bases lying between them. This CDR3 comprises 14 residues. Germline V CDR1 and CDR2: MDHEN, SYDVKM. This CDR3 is CASSFFERTNEQFF. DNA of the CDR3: TGTGCCAGCAGTTTTTTTGAGCGAACGAATGAGCAGTTCTTC. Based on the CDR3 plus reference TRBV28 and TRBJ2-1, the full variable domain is DVKVTQSSRYLVKRTGEKVFLECVQDMDHENMFWYRQDPGLGLRLIYFSYDVKMKEKGDIPEGYSVSREKKERFSLILESASTNQTSMYLCASSFFERTNEQFFGPGTRLTVL.

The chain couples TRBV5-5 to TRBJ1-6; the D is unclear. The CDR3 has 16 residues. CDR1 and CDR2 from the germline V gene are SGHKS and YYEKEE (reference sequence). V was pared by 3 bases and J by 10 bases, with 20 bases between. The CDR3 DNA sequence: TGTGCCAGCAGCTGGGGAGACCGGGGAAGGGAATCACCCCTCCACTTT. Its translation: CASSWGDRGRESPLHF.

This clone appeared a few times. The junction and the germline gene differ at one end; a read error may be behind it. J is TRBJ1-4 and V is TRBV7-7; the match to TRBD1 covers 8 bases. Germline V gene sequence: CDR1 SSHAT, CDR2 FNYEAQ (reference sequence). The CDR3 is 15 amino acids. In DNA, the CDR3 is TGTGCTAGCAGCCAACAGACAGGGGCTAATGAAAAACTGTTTTTT. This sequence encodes CASSQQTGANEKLFF.

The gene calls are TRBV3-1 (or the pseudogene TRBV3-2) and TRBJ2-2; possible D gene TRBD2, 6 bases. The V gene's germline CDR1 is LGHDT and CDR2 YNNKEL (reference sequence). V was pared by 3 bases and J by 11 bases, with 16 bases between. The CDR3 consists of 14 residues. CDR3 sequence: CASSQGLPQGELFF. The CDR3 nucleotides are TGTGCCAGCAGCCAGGGACTGCCCCAGGGAGAGCTGTTTTTT.

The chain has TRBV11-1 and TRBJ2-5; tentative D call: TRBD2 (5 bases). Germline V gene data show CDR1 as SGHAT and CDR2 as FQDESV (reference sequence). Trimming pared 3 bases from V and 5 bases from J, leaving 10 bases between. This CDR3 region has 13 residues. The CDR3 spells CASSFPGVETQYF. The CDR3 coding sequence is TGTGCCAGCAGCTTTCCCGGGGTGGAGACCCAGTACTTC.

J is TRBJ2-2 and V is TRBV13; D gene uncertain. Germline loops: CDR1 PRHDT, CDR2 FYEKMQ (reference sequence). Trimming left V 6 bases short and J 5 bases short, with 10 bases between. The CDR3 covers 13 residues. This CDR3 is CASSPQVTGELFF. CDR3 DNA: TGTGCCAGCAGTCCTCAGGTGACCGGGGAGCTGTTTTTT.

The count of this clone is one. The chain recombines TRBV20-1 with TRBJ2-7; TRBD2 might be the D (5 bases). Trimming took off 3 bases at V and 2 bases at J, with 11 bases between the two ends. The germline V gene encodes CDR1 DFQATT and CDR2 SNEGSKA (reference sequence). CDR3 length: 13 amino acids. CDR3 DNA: TGCAGTGCTAGTAGGCCGGGGACCTACGAGCAGTACTTC. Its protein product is CSASRPGTYEQYF.

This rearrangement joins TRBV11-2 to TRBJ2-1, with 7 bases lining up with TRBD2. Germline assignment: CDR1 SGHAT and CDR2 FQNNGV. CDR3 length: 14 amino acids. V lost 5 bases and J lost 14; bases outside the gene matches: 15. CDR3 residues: CASSGRDYLGDKFF. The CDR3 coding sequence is TGTGCCAGCAGCGGGAGGGACTACCTCGGAGACAAGTTCTTC. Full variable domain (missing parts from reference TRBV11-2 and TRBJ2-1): EAGVAQSPRYKIIEKRQSVAFWCNPISGHATLYWYQQILGQGPKLLIQFQNNGVVDDSQLPKDRFSAERLKGVDSTLKIQPAKLEDSAVYLCASSGRDYLGDKFFGPGTRLTVL.

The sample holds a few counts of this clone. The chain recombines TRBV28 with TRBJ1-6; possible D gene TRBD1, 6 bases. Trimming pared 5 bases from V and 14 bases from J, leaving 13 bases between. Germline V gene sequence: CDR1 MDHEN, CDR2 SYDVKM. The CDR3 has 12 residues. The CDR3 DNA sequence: TGTGCCAGCAGTCCCGGGAACAGGGCCCTCCACTTT. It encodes CASSPGNRALHF.

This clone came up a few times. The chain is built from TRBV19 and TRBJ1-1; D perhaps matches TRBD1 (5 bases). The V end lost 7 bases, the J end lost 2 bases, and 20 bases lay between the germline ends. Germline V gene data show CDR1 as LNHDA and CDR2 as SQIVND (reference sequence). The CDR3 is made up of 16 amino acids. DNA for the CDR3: TGTGCCAGTACCCTTCAGGGAACGGATAGCAACACTGAAGCTTTCTTT. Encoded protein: CASTLQGTDSNTEAFF.

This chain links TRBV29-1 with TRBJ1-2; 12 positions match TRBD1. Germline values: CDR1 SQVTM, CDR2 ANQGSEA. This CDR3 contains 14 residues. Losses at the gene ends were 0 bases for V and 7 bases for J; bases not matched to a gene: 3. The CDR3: CSVEEGQGASGYTF. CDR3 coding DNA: TGCAGCGTTGAAGAGGGACAGGGGGCTTCTGGCTACACCTTC. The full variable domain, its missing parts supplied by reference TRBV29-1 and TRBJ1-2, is SAVISQKPSRDICQRGTSLTIQCQVDSQVTMMFWYRQQPGQSLTLIATANQGSEATYESGFVIDKFPISRPNLTFSTLTVSNMSPEDSSIYLCSVEEGQGASGYTFGSGTRLTVV.

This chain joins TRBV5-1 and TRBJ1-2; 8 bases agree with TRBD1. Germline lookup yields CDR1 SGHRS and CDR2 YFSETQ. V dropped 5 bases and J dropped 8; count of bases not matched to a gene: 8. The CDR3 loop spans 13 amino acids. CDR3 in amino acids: CASSHQGAEGYTF. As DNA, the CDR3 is TGCGCCAGCAGTCACCAGGGGGCTGAAGGCTACACCTTC.

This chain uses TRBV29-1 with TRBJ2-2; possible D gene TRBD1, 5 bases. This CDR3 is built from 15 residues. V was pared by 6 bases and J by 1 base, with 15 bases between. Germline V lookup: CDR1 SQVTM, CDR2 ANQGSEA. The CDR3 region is CSVRKGLLNTGELFF. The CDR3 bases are TGCAGCGTCAGAAAGGGGCTACTGAACACCGGGGAGCTGTTTTTT.

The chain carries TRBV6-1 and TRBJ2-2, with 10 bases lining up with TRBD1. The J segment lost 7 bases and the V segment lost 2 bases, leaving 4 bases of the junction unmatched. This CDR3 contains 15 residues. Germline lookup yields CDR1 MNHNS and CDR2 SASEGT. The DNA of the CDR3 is TGTGCCAGCAGTGAACATGGACAGGGGGTCGGGGAGCTGTTTTTT. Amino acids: CASSEHGQGVGELFF.

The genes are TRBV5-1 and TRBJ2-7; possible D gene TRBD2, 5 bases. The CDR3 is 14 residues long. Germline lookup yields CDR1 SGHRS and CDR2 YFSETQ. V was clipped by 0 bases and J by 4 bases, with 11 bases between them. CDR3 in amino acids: CASSLGTSGYEQYF. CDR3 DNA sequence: TGCGCCAGCAGCTTGGGTACATCGGGGTACGAGCAGTACTTC.

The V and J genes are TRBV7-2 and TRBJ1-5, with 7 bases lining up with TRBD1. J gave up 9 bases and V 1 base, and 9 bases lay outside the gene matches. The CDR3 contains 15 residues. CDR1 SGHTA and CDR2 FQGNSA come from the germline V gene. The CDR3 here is CASSLEDRPPGPQHF. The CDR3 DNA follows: TGTGCCAGCAGCTTAGAGGACAGGCCACCAGGGCCCCAGCATTTT. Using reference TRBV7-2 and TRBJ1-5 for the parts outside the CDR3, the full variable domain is GAGVSQSPSNKVTEKGKDVELRCDPISGHTALYWYRQSLGQGLEFLIYFQGNSAPDKSGLPSDRFSAERTGGSVSTLTIQRTQQEDSAVYLCASSLEDRPPGPQHFGDGTRLSIL.

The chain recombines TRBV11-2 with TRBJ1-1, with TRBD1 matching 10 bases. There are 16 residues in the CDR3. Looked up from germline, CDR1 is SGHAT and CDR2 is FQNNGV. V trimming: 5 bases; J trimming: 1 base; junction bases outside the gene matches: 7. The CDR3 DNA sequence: TGTGCCAGCAGCCCCATAGGGACAGGGGAGAACACTGAAGCTTTCTTT. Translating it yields CASSPIGTGENTEAFF. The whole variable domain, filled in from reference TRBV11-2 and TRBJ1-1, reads EAGVAQSPRYKIIEKRQSVAFWCNPISGHATLYWYQQILGQGPKLLIQFQNNGVVDDSQLPKDRFSAERLKGVDSTLKIQPAKLEDSAVYLCASSPIGTGENTEAFFGQGTRLTVV.

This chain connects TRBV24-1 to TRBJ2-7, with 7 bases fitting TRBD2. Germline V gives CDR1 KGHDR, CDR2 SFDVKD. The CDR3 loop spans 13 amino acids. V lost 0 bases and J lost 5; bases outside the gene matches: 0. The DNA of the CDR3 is TGTGCCACCAGTGATTTGGGGAGGGACGAGCAGTACTTC. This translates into CATSDLGRDEQYF.

DNA for the CDR3: TGCGCCAGCAGCTTGGATGTCAGGGTAGGGGGCTACACCTTC. Translating gives CASSLDVRVGGYTF. The chain joins TRBV5-1 to TRBJ1-2; maybe TRBD1 (5 bases). The CDR3 is 14 residues long. V lost 0 bases to trimming and J lost 8 bases, with 14 bases between them. Germline lookup yields CDR1 SGHRS and CDR2 YFSETQ.

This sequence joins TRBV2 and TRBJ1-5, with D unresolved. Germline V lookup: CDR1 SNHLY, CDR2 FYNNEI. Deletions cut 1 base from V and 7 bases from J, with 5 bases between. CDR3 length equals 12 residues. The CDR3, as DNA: TGTGCCAGCAGTGAAGGAGGACAGCCCCAGCATTTT. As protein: CASSEGGQPQHF.

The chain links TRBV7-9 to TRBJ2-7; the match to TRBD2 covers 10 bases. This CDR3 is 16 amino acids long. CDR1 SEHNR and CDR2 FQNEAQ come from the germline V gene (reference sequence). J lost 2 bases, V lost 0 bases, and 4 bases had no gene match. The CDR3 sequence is CASSLAPAGGPYEQYF. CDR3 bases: TGTGCCAGCAGCTTAGCCCCAGCGGGAGGGCCCTACGAGCAGTACTTC.

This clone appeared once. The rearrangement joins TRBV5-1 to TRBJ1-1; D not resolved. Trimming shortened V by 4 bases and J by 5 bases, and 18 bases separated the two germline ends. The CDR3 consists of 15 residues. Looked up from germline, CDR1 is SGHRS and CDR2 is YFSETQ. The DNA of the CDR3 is TGCGCCAGCAGCCTCAGCCAGAGAGGAGGGACTGAAGCTTTCTTT. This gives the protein CASSLSQRGGTEAFF.

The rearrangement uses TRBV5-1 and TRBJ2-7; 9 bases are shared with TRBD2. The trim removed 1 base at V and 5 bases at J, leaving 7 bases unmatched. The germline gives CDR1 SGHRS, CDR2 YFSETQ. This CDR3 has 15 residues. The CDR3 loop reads CASSLRVAGENEQYF. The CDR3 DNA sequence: TGCGCCAGCAGCTTGAGGGTAGCGGGAGAGAACGAGCAGTACTTC.

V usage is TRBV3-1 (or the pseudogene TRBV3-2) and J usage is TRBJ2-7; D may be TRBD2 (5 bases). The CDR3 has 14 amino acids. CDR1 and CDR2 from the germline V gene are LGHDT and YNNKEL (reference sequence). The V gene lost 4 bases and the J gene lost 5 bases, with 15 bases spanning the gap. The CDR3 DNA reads TGTGCCAGCAGCCGATCCGGGCTCGGGGACGAGCAGTACTTC. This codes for CASSRSGLGDEQYF.

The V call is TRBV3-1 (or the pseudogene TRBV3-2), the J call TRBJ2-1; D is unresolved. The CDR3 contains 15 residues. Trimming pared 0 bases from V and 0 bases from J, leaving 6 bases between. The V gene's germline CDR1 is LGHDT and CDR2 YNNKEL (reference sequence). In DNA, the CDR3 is TGTGCCAGCAGCCAAGATAGAGACTCCTACAATGAGCAGTTCTTC. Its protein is CASSQDRDSYNEQFF.